This T cell receptor (beta chain) was observed in a study of cytomegalovirus exposure and HLA in healthy donors. Per the germline V gene, CDR1 is SGHNT and CDR2 is YYREEE (reference sequence). The CDR3 covers 14 residues. Trimming shortened V by 0 bases and J by 2 bases, and 8 bases separated the two germline ends. Repertoires were generated with immunoSEQ multiplex PCR, while TCRdb's copy carries only in-frame clones and drops some. Here the sample spans 200,000 to 250,000 clones, over 80% being singletons. The sample was PBMCs. The chain is built from TRBV5-4 and TRBJ2-5, with D possibly TRBD1 on 6 matching bases. This sequence originates from a woman aged 25 to 45 in good health and CMV-seropositive. The CDR3 reads CASSLGTEQETQYF. The CDR3 DNA is TGTGCCAGCAGCTTGGGGACAGAACAAGAGACCCAGTACTTC. Full variable domain (rest looked up from reference TRBV5-4 and TRBJ2-5): ETGVTQSPTHLIKTRGQQVTLRCSSQSGHNTVSWYQQALGQGPQFIFQYYREEENGRGNFPPRFSGLQFPNYSSELNVNALELDDSALYLCASSLGTEQETQYFGPGTRLLVL.